This T cell receptor beta chain was documented in a study of a mutant IDH1 vaccine in newly diagnosed glioma. General observations from the study: Among patients, roughly 93% showed immune responses induced by the vaccine.

Looked up from germline, CDR1 is MNHEY and CDR2 is SVGAGI. V dropped 5 bases and J dropped 4 bases, with 15 bases sitting between them. This CDR3 contains 14 residues. Points on this clone: Antigen unknown.

Described time point: week 35, safety follow-up. Vaccination comprised doses that each held 300 ug of mutant IDH1 20-mer peptide, plus topical imiquimod. Vaccinations, eight in total, occurred in weeks 1, 3, 5, 7, 11, 15, 19, 23. The method was immunoSEQ multiplex PCR; TCRdb's version includes in-frame clones alone and lacks a portion of them. In the table there are about 72,000 clones, approximately 88% of which are singletons. The chain recombines TRBV6-5 with TRBJ2-7; D perhaps matches TRBD2 (5 bases). This sequence was found in a man between 18 and 29 years old with glioma. The input for sequencing was PBMCs, taken from a glioma patient whose treatment included an IDH1 peptide vaccine. The CDR3 DNA is TGTGCCAGCAGTCGCGGGCCCGGTCCGTACGAGCAGTACTTC. Its translation: CASSRGPGPYEQYF.